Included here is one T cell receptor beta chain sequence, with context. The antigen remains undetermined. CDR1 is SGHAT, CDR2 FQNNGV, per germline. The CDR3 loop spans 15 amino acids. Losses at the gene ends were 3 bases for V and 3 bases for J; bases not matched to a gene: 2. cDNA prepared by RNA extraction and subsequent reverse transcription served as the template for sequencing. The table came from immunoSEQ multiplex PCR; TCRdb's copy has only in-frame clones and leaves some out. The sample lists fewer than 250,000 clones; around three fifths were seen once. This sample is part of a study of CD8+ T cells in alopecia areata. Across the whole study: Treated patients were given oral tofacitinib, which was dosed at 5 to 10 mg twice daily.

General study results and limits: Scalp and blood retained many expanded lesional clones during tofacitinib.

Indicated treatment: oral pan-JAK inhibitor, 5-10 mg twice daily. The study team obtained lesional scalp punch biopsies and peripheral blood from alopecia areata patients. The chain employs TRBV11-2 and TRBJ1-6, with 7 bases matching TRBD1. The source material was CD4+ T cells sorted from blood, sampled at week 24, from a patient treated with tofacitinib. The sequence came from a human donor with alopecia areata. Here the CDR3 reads CASSLGDSYNSPLHF. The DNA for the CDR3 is TGTGCCAGCAGCTTGGGGGACAGCTATAATTCACCCCTCCACTTT.